This entry concerns a single T cell receptor beta chain. Its antigen is unknown. These data come from a study of post-analysis software for immune sequencing data. Across the whole study: Recorded subtypes: relapsing-remitting, secondary progressive, progressive-relapsing; some patients unannotated.

Included in the TCR beta cDNA libraries were unique molecular identifiers. There were about 1 to 10 million T cells, and 450,000 to 550,000 cDNA molecules came from them. A single record per CDR3 protein comes from TCRdb applying MiXCR to the PCR reads. The table has about 810,000 distinct CDR3 sequences, approximately 53% seen once. General observations from the study: Significantly decreased normalized Chao1 diversity was recorded for multiple sclerosis patients relative to controls.

The sequenced sample was blood. The source of this sequence is a girl aged 5 to 17 with multiple sclerosis.

CDR3 in DNA: TGTGCCAGCAGCGTAGGAAGAACAGGGTTGCCCCAGCATTTT. Translated, it gives CASSVGRTGLPQHF. V is TRBV9 and J is TRBJ1-5; tentatively, D is TRBD1 (6 bases). Germline V gene lookup returns CDR1 SGDLS and CDR2 YYNGEE. The CDR3 loop spans 14 amino acids. V lost 0 bases, J lost 9 bases, and 13 bases lay in between.